This T cell receptor beta chain was recovered during a study of shared clonotypes between healthy human individuals. The study, taken as a whole, reports: Clonotypes which were not shared had lower generation probabilities than clonotypes that all four donors shared. Clonotype sharing among donors was expected to depend on sequencing depth. Incomplete sequencing of sorted subsets was indicated by rarefaction despite large depth.

CD8 cells regarded as naive lacked CD45RO, were positively chosen for CCR7, and omitted terminally differentiated effector memory CD45RA+ cells. Of note for this clone: Its antigen is not identified.

Sequencing was performed with immunoSEQ multiplex PCR; in TCRdb, only in-frame clones are kept and a portion is missing. The table lists roughly 890,000 clones, around 92% of them singletons, with nearly 25% in the top ten. The origin of this receptor is a man aged 30-40 years in good health. Sequenced material: naive CD8+ T cells sorted from blood.

The CDR3 nucleotides are TGCGCCAGCAGCCAACTAGCGGGACGTTCCAATGAGCAGTTCTTC. Amino acids: CASSQLAGRSNEQFF. The chain uses TRBV4-1 and TRBJ2-1; 9 nucleotides match TRBD2. CDR1 and CDR2 from the germline V gene are MGHRA and YSYEKL. V lost 2 bases and J lost 6; bases outside the gene matches: 5. This CDR3 is 15 amino acids long.